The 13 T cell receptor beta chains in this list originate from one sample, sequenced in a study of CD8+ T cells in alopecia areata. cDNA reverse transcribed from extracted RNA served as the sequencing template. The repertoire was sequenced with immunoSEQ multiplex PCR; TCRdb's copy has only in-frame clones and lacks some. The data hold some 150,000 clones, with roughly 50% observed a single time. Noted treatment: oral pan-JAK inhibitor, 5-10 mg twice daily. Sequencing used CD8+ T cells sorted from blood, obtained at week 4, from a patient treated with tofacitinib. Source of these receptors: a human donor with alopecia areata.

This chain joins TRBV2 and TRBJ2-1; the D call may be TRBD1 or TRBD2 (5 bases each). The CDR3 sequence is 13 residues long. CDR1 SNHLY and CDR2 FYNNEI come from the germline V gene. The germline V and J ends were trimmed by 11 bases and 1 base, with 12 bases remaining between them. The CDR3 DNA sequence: TGTGCCCGTGGTGGGGGTTCCTACAATGAGCAGTTCTTC. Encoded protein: CARGGGSYNEQFF.

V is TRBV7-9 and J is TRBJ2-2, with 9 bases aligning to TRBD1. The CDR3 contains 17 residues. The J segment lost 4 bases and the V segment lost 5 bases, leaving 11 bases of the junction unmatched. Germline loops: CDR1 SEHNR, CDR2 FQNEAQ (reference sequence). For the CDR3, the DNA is TGTGCCAGCAGCCCACAGAGGACAGGGGAGATCACCGGGGAGCTGTTTTTT. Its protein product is CASSPQRTGEITGELFF.

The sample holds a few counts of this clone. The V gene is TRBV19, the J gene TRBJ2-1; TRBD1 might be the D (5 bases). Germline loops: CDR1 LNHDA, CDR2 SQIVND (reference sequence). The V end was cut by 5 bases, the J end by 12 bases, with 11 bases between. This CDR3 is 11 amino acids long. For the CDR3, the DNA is TGTGCCAGTAGTGGGGCTTCAGGGCAGTTCTTC. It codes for CASSGASGQFF.

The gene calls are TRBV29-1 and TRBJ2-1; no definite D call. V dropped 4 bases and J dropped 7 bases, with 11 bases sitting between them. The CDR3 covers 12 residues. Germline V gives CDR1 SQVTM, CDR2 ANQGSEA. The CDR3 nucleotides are TGCAGCGTTGGGGTTCCGGCGAATGAGCAGTTCTTC. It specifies CSVGVPANEQFF.

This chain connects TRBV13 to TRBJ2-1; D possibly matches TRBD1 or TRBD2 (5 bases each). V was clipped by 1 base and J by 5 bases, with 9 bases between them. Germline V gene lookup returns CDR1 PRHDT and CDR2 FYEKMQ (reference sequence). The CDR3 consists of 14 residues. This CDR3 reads CASSLEGRDNEQFF. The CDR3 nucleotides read TGTGCCAGCAGCTTAGAGGGACGGGACAATGAGCAGTTCTTC.

DNA of the CDR3: TGCAGCGCCCGTGGGGGGGACACCGGGGAGCTGTTTTTT. The encoded protein is CSARGGDTGELFF. This chain uses TRBV29-1 with TRBJ2-2; 7 bases map to TRBD2. J was trimmed by 3 bases and V by 7 bases; bases with no gene match: 5. CDR1 SQVTM and CDR2 ANQGSEA come from the germline V gene. There are 13 residues in the CDR3.

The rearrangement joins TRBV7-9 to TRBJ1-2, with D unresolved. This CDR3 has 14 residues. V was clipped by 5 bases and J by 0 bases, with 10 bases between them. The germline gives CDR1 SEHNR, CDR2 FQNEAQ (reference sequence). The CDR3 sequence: CASSPGSPNYGYTF. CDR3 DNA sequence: TGTGCCAGCAGCCCCGGGTCTCCTAACTATGGCTACACCTTC.

The CDR3: CASSQTGSYYNEQFF. The DNA of the CDR3 is TGTGCCAGCAGCCAAACAGGGAGCTATTACAATGAGCAGTTCTTC. The V call is TRBV11-2, the J call TRBJ2-1; possibly TRBD1 for D (6 bases). CDR1 and CDR2 (germline): SGHAT, FQNNGV. Trimming stripped 5 bases from V and 4 bases from J, with 15 bases between. The length of the CDR3 is 15 residues.

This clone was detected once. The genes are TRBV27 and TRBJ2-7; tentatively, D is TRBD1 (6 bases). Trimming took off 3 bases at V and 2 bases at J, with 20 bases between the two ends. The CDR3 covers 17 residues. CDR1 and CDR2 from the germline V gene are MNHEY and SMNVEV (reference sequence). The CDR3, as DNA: TGTGCCAGCAGTTTCCTTCGAGCGACAGGTGGTGCCTACGAGCAGTACTTC. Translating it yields CASSFLRATGGAYEQYF.

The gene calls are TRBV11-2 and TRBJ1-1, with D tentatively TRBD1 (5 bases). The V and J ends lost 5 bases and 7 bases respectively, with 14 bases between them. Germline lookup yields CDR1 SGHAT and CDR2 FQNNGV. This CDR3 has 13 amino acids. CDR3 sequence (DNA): TGTGCCAGCAGCCACAGGAGGCAGGATGAAGCTTTCTTT. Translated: CASSHRRQDEAFF.

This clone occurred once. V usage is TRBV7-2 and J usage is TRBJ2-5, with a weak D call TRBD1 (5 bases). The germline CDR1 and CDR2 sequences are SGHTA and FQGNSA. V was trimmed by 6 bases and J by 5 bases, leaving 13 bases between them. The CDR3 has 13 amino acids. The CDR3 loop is CASSLRAGETQYF. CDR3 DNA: TGTGCCAGCAGTCTCAGGGCCGGGGAGACCCAGTACTTC.

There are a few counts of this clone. The CDR3 nucleotides read TGCAGCGTTGAAGAAGGCTTCACTGAAGCTTTCTTT. The encoded protein is CSVEEGFTEAFF. The J gene is TRBJ1-1, the V gene TRBV29-1; D uncertain. Germline V gene lookup returns CDR1 SQVTM and CDR2 ANQGSEA. The CDR3 spans 12 residues. V lost 0 bases, J lost 4 bases, and 6 bases lay in between.

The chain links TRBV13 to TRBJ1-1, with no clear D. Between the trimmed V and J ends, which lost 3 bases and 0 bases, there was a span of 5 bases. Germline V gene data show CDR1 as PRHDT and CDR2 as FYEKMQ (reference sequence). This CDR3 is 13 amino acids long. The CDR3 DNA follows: TGTGCCAGCAGCTTTAGGCTGAACACTGAAGCTTTCTTT. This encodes CASSFRLNTEAFF.